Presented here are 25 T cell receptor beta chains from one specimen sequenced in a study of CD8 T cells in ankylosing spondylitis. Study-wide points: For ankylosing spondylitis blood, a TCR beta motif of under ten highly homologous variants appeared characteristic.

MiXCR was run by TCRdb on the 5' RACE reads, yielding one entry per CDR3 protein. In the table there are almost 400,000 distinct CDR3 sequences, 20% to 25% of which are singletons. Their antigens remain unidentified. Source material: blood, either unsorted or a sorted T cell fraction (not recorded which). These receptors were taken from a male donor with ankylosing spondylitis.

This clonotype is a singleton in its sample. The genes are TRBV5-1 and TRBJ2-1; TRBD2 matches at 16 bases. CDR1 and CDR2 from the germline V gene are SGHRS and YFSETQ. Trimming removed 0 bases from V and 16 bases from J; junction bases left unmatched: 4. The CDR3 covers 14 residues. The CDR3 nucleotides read TGCGCCAGCAGCTTGGAAGGGACTAGCGGGAGGGATTTCTTC. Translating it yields CASSLEGTSGRDFF.

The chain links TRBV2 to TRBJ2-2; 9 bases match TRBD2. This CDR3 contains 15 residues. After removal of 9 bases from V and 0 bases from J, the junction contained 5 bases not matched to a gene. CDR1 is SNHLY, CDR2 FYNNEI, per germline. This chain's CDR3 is CASNGLATNTGELFF. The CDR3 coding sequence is TGTGCCAGTAACGGACTAGCGACGAACACCGGGGAGCTGTTTTTT.

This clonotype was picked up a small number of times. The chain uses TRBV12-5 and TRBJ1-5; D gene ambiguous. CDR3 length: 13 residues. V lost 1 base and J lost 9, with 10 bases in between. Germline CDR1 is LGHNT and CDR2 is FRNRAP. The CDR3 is CASGLEEGGPQHF. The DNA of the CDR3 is TGTGCTAGTGGTTTGGAGGAGGGTGGGCCCCAGCATTTT. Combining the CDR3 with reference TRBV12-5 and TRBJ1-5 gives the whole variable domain DARVTQTPRHKVTEMGQEVTMRCQPILGHNTVFWYRQTMMQGLELLAYFRNRAPLDDSGMPKDRFSAEMPDATLATLKIQPSEPRDSAVYFCASGLEEGGPQHFGDGTRLSIL.

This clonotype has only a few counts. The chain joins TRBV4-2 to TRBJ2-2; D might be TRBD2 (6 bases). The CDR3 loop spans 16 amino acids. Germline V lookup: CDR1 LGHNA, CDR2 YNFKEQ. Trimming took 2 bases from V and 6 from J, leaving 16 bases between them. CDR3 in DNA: TGTGCCAGCAGCCAACTTGCGGGGCCCCAAGCCGGGGAGCTGTTTTTT. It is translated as CASSQLAGPQAGELFF.

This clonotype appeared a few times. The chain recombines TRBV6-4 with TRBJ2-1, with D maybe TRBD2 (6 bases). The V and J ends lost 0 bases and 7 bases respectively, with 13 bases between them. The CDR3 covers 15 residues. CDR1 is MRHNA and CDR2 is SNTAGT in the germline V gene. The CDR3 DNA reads TGTGCCAGCAGTGACTCGGGGACTGCGTTGAATGAGCAGTTCTTC. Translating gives CASSDSGTALNEQFF.

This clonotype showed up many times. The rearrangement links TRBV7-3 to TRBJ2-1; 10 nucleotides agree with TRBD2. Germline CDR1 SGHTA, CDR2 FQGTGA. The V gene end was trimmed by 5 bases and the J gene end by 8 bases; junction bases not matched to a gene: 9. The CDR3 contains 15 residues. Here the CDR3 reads CASSLGIAGGDEQFF. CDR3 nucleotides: TGTGCCAGCAGCCTCGGGATAGCGGGAGGTGATGAGCAGTTCTTC.

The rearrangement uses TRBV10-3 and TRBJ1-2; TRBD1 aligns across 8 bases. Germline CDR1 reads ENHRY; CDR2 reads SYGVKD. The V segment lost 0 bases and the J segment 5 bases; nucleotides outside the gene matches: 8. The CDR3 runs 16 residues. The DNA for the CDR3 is TGTGCCATCAGTGAGTCTAGGACAGGGAGAGATTATGGCTACACCTTC. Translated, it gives CAISESRTGRDYGYTF.

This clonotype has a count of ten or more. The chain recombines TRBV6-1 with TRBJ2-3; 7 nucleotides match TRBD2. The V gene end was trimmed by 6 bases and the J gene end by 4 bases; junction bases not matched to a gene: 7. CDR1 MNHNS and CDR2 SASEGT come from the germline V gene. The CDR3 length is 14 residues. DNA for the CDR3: TGTGCCAGCAGCCAACGCGGGAGCGCAGATACGCAGTATTTT. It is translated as CASSQRGSADTQYF.

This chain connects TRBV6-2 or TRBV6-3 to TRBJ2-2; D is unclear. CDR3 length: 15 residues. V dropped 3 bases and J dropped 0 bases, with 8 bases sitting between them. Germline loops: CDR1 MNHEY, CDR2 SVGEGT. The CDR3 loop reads CASSYDAPNTGELFF. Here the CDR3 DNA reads TGTGCCAGCAGTTATGACGCCCCGAACACCGGGGAGCTGTTTTTT.

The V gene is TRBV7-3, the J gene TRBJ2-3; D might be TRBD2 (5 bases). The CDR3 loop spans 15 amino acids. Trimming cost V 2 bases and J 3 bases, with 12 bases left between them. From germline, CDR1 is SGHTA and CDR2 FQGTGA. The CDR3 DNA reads TGTGCCAGCAGCTTAGAGGGCCATAGTACAGATACGCAGTATTTT. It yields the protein CASSLEGHSTDTQYF.

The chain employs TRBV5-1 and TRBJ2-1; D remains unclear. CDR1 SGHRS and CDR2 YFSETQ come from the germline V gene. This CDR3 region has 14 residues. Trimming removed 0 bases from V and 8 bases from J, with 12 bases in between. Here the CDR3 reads CASSLEVTRHEQFF. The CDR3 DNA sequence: TGCGCCAGCAGCTTGGAGGTGACTCGGCATGAGCAGTTCTTC.

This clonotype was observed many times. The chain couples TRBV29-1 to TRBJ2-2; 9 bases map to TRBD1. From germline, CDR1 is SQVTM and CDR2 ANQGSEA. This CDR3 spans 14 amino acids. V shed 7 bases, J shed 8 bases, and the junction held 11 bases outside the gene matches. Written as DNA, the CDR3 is TGCAGCGGCCAACGGGACAGGGCGACGGGGGAGCTGTTTTTT. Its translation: CSGQRDRATGELFF.

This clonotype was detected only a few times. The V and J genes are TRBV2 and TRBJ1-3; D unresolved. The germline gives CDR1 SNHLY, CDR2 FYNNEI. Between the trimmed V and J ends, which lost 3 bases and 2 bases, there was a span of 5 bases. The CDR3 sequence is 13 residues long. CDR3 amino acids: CASSDQAGNTIYF. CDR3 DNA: TGTGCCAGCAGTGACCAGGCTGGAAACACCATATATTTT.

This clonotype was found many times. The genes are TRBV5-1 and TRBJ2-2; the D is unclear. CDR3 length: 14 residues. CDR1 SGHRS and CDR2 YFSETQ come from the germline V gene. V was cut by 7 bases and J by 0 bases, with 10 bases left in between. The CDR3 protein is CASFGIANTGELFF. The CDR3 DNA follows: TGCGCCAGCTTCGGAATAGCGAACACCGGGGAGCTGTTTTTT.

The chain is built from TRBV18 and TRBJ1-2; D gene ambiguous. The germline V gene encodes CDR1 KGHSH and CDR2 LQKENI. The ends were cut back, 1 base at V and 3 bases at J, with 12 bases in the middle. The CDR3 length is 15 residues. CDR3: CASSPQREGYYGYTF. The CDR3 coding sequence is TGTGCCAGCTCACCACAACGAGAAGGCTACTATGGCTACACCTTC.

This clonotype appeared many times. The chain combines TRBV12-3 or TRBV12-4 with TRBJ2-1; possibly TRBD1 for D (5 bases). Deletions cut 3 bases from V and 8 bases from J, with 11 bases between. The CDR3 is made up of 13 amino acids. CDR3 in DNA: TGTGCCAGCAGTTTTAACAGGCTAGATGAGCAGTTCTTC. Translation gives CASSFNRLDEQFF.

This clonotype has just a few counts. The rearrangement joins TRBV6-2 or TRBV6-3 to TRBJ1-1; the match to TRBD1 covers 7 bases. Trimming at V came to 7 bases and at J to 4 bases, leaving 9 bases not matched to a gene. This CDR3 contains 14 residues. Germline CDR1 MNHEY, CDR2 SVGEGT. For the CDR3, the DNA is TGTGCCAGCAAGAAGACAGGGAGCCCCACTGAAGCTTTCTTT. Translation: CASKKTGSPTEAFF.

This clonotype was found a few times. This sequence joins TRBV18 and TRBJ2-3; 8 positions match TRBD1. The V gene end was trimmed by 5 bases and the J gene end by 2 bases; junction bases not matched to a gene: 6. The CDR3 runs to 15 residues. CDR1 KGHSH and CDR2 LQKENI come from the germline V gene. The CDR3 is CASSSYRGDTDTQYF. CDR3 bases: TGTGCCAGCTCATCGTACAGGGGGGACACAGATACGCAGTATTTT.

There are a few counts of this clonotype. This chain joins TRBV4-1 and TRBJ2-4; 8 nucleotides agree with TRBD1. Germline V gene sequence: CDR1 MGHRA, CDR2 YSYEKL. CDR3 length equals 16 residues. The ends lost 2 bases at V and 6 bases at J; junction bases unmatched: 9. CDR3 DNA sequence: TGCGCCAGCAGCCAACAGGAACAGGGGGTTTTAAACATTCAGTACTTC. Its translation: CASSQQEQGVLNIQYF.

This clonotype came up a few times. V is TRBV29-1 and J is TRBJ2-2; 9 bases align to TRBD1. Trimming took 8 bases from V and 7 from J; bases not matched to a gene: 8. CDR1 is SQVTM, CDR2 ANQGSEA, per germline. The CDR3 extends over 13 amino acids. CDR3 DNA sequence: TGCAGCACTCGACAGGGGGGGAACGGGGAGCTGTTTTTT. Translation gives CSTRQGGNGELFF.

The CDR3 DNA reads TGTGCCAGCAGGGGCGGAGGGAGCACCTACGAGCAGTACTTC. As protein: CASRGGGSTYEQYF. V gene TRBV11-3 combines with J gene TRBJ2-7; a possible D gene is TRBD2 (6 bases). The V and J ends lost 6 bases and 2 bases respectively, with 14 bases between them. Germline V gene lookup returns CDR1 SGHNT and CDR2 YENEEA. CDR3 length: 14 amino acids.

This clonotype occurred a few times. This CDR3 reads CASSPTHEQFF. DNA of the CDR3: TGTGCCAGCAGCCCCACGCATGAGCAGTTCTTC. The chain links TRBV28 to TRBJ2-1; D ambiguous. This CDR3 region has 11 residues. Germline assignment: CDR1 MDHEN and CDR2 SYDVKM. The V and J ends lost 6 bases and 8 bases respectively, with 8 bases between them.

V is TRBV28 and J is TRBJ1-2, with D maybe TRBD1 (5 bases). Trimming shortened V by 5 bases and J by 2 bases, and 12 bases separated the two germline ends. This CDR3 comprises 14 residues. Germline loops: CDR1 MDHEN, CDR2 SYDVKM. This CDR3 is CASSQRDGNYGYTF. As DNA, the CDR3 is TGTGCCAGCAGTCAAAGGGACGGAAACTATGGCTACACCTTC.

The chain's CDR3 is CASTAPGQDTEAFF. CDR3 nucleotide sequence: TGTGCCAGCACTGCCCCGGGACAAGACACTGAAGCTTTCTTT. The rearrangement joins TRBV28 to TRBJ1-1; weak D call: TRBD1 (6 bases). The germline V and J ends were trimmed by 7 bases and 3 bases, with 15 bases remaining between them. Germline loops: CDR1 MDHEN, CDR2 SYDVKM. The length of the CDR3 is 14 residues.

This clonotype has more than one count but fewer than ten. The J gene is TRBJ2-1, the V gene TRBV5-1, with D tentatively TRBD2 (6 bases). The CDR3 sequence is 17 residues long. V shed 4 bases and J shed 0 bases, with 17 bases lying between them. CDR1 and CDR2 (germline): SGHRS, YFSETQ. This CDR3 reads CASSHKTSWVSYNEQFF. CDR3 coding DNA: TGCGCCAGCAGCCATAAGACTAGTTGGGTCTCCTACAATGAGCAGTTCTTC.